This T cell receptor beta chain was profiled in a study of blood T cells in healthy people across ages. Study-level findings and limits: It was the long-lived donors that had more naive CD4+ cells and higher diversity than aged donors. Without sorted subsets, naive and antigen-experienced compartments could not be conclusively compared.

As for this clonotype: Its specificity is not known.

The second PCR ran roughly 6 to 11 cycles with a sample-barcoded 5' primer and J-beta primers. The template-switch adaptor was a 5' adaptor with 12 random nucleotides. It tagged each cDNA molecule. MiXCR, run by TCRdb on the 5' RACE reads, gives a single entry per CDR3 protein. The data show hundreds of thousands of distinct CDR3 sequences, 58% seen once. Per sample, at least 6 micrograms of total RNA were extracted. After removal of 6 bases from V and 6 bases from J, the junction contained 7 bases not matched to a gene. The CDR3 totals 13 residues. Looked up from germline, CDR1 is SQVTM and CDR2 is ANQGSEA.

The specimen sequenced was blood. The sequence derives from a young man in good health. The rearrangement uses TRBV29-1 and TRBJ2-1, with TRBD2 identical over 8 bases. Here the CDR3 reads CSVRGGIRNEQFF. CDR3 nucleotides: TGCAGCGTCCGCGGGGGGATACGCAATGAGCAGTTCTTC.